The 29 T cell receptor beta chains below come from one sample, sequenced in a study of cytomegalovirus exposure and HLA in healthy donors. Using immunoSEQ multiplex PCR, the repertoire was profiled, and TCRdb retains in-frame clones only, with some absent. The sample yields 55,000 to 65,000 clones, approximately 95% seen once. The sequenced sample consisted of PBMCs. The receptors come from a woman in her late teens or twenties in good health and CMV-seropositive.

This chain connects TRBV19 to TRBJ1-5, with unresolved D. V was cut by 3 bases and J by 3 bases, with 3 bases left in between. The CDR3 has 12 residues. Germline CDR1 and CDR2: LNHDA and SQIVND (reference sequence). The CDR3, as DNA: TGTGCCAGTAGTATTAACAATCAGCCCCAGCATTTT. It specifies CASSINNQPQHF.

This clone was detected a few times. The CDR3 is CASSSTGGDEKLFF. The DNA of the CDR3 is TGTGCCAGCAGCTCGACAGGGGGCGATGAAAAACTGTTTTTT. The rearrangement links TRBV5-6 to TRBJ1-4, with 10 bases that match TRBD1. In germline, CDR1 is SGHDT, CDR2 YYEEEE. With 3 bases clipped from V and 6 bases from J, the junction kept 2 bases outside the gene matches. This CDR3 spans 14 amino acids. Full variable domain (outside the CDR3, taken from reference TRBV5-6 and TRBJ1-4): DAGVTQSPTHLIKTRGQQVTLRCSPKSGHDTVSWYQQALGQGPQFIFQYYEEEERQRGNFPDRFSGHQFPNYSSELNVNALLLGDSALYLCASSSTGGDEKLFFGSGTQLSVL.

The chain recombines TRBV30 with TRBJ2-1; 7 bases agree with TRBD1. Germline V CDR1 and CDR2: GTSNPN, SVGIG (reference sequence). V lost 4 bases and J lost 6; bases outside the gene matches: 0. This CDR3 is built from 11 residues. CDR3 DNA: TGTGCCTGGACAGGGGGCAATGAGCAGTTCTTC. As protein: CAWTGGNEQFF. The entire variable domain, with the rest obtained from reference TRBV30 and TRBJ2-1, is as follows: SQTIHQWPATLVQPVGSPLSLECTVEGTSNPNLYWYRQAAGRGLQLLFYSVGIGQISSEVPQNLSASRPQDRQFILSSKKLLLSDSGFYLCAWTGGNEQFFGPGTRLTVL.

The chain recombines TRBV15 with TRBJ2-3, with a tentative D call TRBD1 (6 bases). The CDR3 loop spans 17 amino acids. Germline loops: CDR1 LNHNV, CDR2 YYDKDF (reference sequence). V lost 0 bases, J lost 4 bases, and 17 bases lay in between. CDR3 sequence (DNA): TGTGCCACCAGCAGAGATGGGCCAGGAAAGGGGGCAGATACGCAGTATTTT. Its protein product is CATSRDGPGKGADTQYF. Full variable domain (rest looked up from reference TRBV15 and TRBJ2-3): DAMVIQNPRYQVTQFGKPVTLSCSQTLNHNVMYWYQQKSSQAPKLLFHYYDKDFNNEADTPDNFQSRRPNTSFCFLDIRSPGLGDTAMYLCATSRDGPGKGADTQYFGPGTRLTVL.

The rearrangement joins TRBV29-1 to TRBJ2-3; tentatively, D is TRBD2 (6 bases). Trimming removed 0 bases from V and 6 bases from J, with 16 bases in between. From germline, CDR1 is SQVTM and CDR2 ANQGSEA. The CDR3 length is 15 residues. The CDR3 loop is CSVEDWWEARDTQYF. For the CDR3, the DNA is TGCAGCGTTGAAGATTGGTGGGAGGCCAGGGATACGCAGTATTTT.

DNA of the CDR3: TGTGCCAGCACCCCGAACTCCGCAGGGGTTACTGAAGCTTTCTTT. Its protein product is CASTPNSAGVTEAFF. The chain recombines TRBV5-4 with TRBJ1-1; a possible D gene is TRBD1 (6 bases). This CDR3 is 15 amino acids long. V dropped 6 bases and J dropped 5 bases, with 20 bases sitting between them. CDR1 SGHNT and CDR2 YYREEE come from the germline V gene (reference sequence).

V usage is TRBV30 and J usage is TRBJ2-4, with D maybe TRBD1 (6 bases). V was cut by 4 bases and J by 0 bases, with 13 bases left in between. Per the germline V gene, CDR1 is GTSNPN and CDR2 is SVGIG (reference sequence). This CDR3 has 15 amino acids. In nucleotides, the CDR3 is TGTGCCTGGAATAAAGGACAGCTAGCCAAAAACATTCAGTACTTC. Its protein product is CAWNKGQLAKNIQYF.

This chain links TRBV15 with TRBJ1-2; D not certain. V lost 3 bases to trimming and J lost 4 bases, with 18 bases between them. Per the germline V gene, CDR1 is LNHNV and CDR2 is YYDKDF (reference sequence). The length of the CDR3 is 16 residues. The CDR3 protein is CATSRAGTETTYGYTF. The CDR3 DNA sequence: TGTGCCACCAGCAGGGCCGGTACAGAGACAACCTATGGCTACACCTTC.

The DNA of the CDR3 is TGTGCCAGCAGTTTGGGGGCGGTGGGCTATGGCTACACCTTC. This translates into CASSLGAVGYGYTF. The chain recombines TRBV27 with TRBJ1-2; tentative D call: TRBD1 (6 bases). Germline loops: CDR1 MNHEY, CDR2 SMNVEV (reference sequence). The CDR3 has 14 amino acids. Trimming took off 3 bases at V and 4 bases at J, with 12 bases between the two ends.

The chain couples TRBV18 to TRBJ1-2; D is undetermined. The germline V gene has CDR1 KGHSH and CDR2 LQKENI. This CDR3 region has 16 residues. V lost 1 base, J lost 4 bases, and 16 bases lay in between. The DNA for the CDR3 is TGTGCCAGCTCACCACGGAATCAGGCGCGGGTCTATGGCTACACCTTC. It codes for CASSPRNQARVYGYTF.

The rearrangement joins TRBV29-1 to TRBJ1-1; 10 nucleotides align to TRBD1. The trim removed 7 bases at V and 4 bases at J, leaving 6 bases unmatched. The CDR3 spans 13 residues. CDR1 is SQVTM and CDR2 is ANQGSEA in the germline V gene. The CDR3 here is CSAGQGYGTEAFF. The CDR3 DNA follows: TGCAGCGCGGGACAGGGGTACGGCACTGAAGCTTTCTTT.

This clone was seen just once. V gene TRBV5-4 combines with J gene TRBJ2-5; D is perhaps TRBD2 (5 bases). With 5 bases removed from V and 4 bases from J, the gap between germline ends came to 24 bases. Germline CDR1 and CDR2: SGHNT and YYREEE (reference sequence). CDR3 size: 17 residues. CDR3 amino acids: CASSYSRTFYSGETQYF. Here the CDR3 DNA reads TGTGCCAGCAGTTATAGCAGGACTTTCTATTCCGGAGAGACCCAGTACTTC.

The count of this clone is one. The chain carries TRBV4-3 and TRBJ2-1, with 7 bases identical to TRBD2. Germline CDR1 LGHNA, CDR2 YSLEER. This CDR3 contains 15 residues. Trimming at V came to 4 bases and at J to 5 bases, leaving 8 bases not matched to a gene. The CDR3 loop reads CASSLTSTENNEQFF. DNA for the CDR3: TGCGCCAGCAGCCTGACTAGCACAGAAAACAATGAGCAGTTCTTC.

V and J are TRBV5-8 and TRBJ2-3, with 7 bases matching TRBD1. The V and J ends lost 4 bases and 1 base, in that order; junction bases with no gene match: 9. Germline V CDR1 and CDR2: SGHTS, YDEGEE. The CDR3 is 16 amino acids. Written as DNA, the CDR3 is TGTGCCAGCAGCGTTGAACAGGGGCAGGGCACAGATACGCAGTATTTT. Amino acids: CASSVEQGQGTDTQYF.

The chain links TRBV4-3 to TRBJ2-7; TRBD1 agrees at 8 bases. V shed 0 bases, J shed 6 bases, and the junction held 10 bases outside the gene matches. The CDR3 loop spans 16 amino acids. Germline values: CDR1 LGHNA, CDR2 YSLEER. The CDR3 loop reads CASSQDPGGLRGEQYF. CDR3 in DNA: TGCGCCAGCAGCCAAGATCCAGGGGGCTTAAGAGGCGAGCAGTACTTC.

The chain carries TRBV25-1 and TRBJ2-2; 9 bases map to TRBD1. CDR1 MGHDK and CDR2 SYGVNS come from the germline V gene. Trimming cost V 5 bases and J 5 bases; bases outside gene matches: 6. CDR3 length: 15 amino acids. The CDR3, as DNA: TGTGCCAGCAGTCTTGGGACAGGGCGGACCGGGGAGCTGTTTTTT. It specifies CASSLGTGRTGELFF.

V usage is TRBV9 and J usage is TRBJ1-5, with a weak D call TRBD1 (6 bases). Trimming cost V 6 bases and J 7 bases, with 14 bases left between them. Germline V lookup: CDR1 SGDLS, CDR2 YYNGEE. There are 13 residues in the CDR3. DNA for the CDR3: TGTGCCAGCAACGAGGGGGGGGAGCAGCCCCAGCATTTT. It yields the protein CASNEGGEQPQHF. Variable domain in full (rest from reference TRBV9 and TRBJ1-5): DSGVTQTPKHLITATGQRVTLRCSPRSGDLSVYWYQQSLDQGLQFLIQYYNGEERAKGNILERFSAQQFPDLHSELNLSSLELGDSALYFCASNEGGEQPQHFGDGTRLSIL.

The rearrangement joins TRBV28 to TRBJ2-7; D may be TRBD1 (5 bases). The germline CDR1 and CDR2 sequences are MDHEN and SYDVKM. V lost 7 bases and J 4 bases, leaving 20 bases between the germline ends. The CDR3 sequence is 15 residues long. CDR3 sequence (DNA): TGTGCCAGCAACACCCCCCGAAGGGGCAGGTACGAGCAGTACTTC. Translation gives CASNTPRRGRYEQYF.

A word on this clone: The junction differs from germline at one of its ends, possibly a read error. V is TRBV7-7 and J is TRBJ2-2, with D perhaps TRBD2 (7 bases). The germline V gene encodes CDR1 SSHAT and CDR2 FNYEAQ (reference sequence). The length of the CDR3 is 12 residues. The CDR3 loop reads CASSPGGRELFF. The CDR3 DNA reads as TGTGCTAGCAGCCCGGGGGGCAGGGAGCTGTTTTTT.

This clone has only one observation. The J gene is TRBJ2-3, the V gene TRBV19; D perhaps matches TRBD1 (6 bases). Germline lookup yields CDR1 LNHDA and CDR2 SQIVND (reference sequence). V dropped 5 bases and J dropped 0 bases, with 15 bases sitting between them. The CDR3 consists of 16 residues. In DNA, the CDR3 is TGTGCCAGTAGTCAGCGAGAGGGGGTTAGCACAGATACGCAGTATTTT. It encodes CASSQREGVSTDTQYF.

The V call is TRBV15, the J call TRBJ2-3; 9 bases align to TRBD2. The CDR3 totals 14 residues. After removal of 8 bases from V and 10 bases from J, the junction contained 13 bases not matched to a gene. The germline V gene has CDR1 LNHNV and CDR2 YYDKDF (reference sequence). CDR3 bases: TGTGCCACCGCTAGCGGGACCTCCCTCGAGTCGCAGTATTTT. Translated: CATASGTSLESQYF. Combining the CDR3 with reference TRBV15 and TRBJ2-3 gives the whole variable domain DAMVIQNPRYQVTQFGKPVTLSCSQTLNHNVMYWYQQKSSQAPKLLFHYYDKDFNNEADTPDNFQSRRPNTSFCFLDIRSPGLGDTAMYLCATASGTSLESQYFGPGTRLTVL.

The chain joins TRBV6-6 to TRBJ2-1; 10 bases are shared with TRBD2. CDR3 length: 16 amino acids. The junction had 7 bases not matched to a gene; V was cut back by 4 bases and J by 4 bases. Per the germline V gene, CDR1 is MNHNY and CDR2 is SVGAGI (reference sequence). CDR3 DNA sequence: TGTGCCAGCAGTTCCTCAAAAGCGGGGGGGTACAATGAGCAGTTCTTC. Encoded protein: CASSSSKAGGYNEQFF.

The chain combines TRBV6-6 with TRBJ1-1; D remains ambiguous. The CDR3 is 13 residues long. Trimming pared 7 bases from V and 0 bases from J, leaving 9 bases between. The V gene's germline CDR1 is MNHNY and CDR2 SVGAGI (reference sequence). The CDR3 spells CASIITVNTEAFF. In nucleotides, the CDR3 is TGTGCCAGCATTATTACGGTGAACACTGAAGCTTTCTTT.

This clone was recorded only once. In DNA, the CDR3 is TGTGCCAGCAGCTTTCGGGGACTAGCGGAAAACATTCAGTACTTC. Residues: CASSFRGLAENIQYF. The gene calls are TRBV7-9 and TRBJ2-4; 11 positions agree with TRBD2. With 3 bases clipped from V and 5 bases from J, the junction kept 3 bases outside the gene matches. Germline V gene sequence: CDR1 SEHNR, CDR2 FQNEAQ (reference sequence). This CDR3 is built from 15 residues.

This rearrangement joins TRBV7-6 to TRBJ2-3; TRBD2 matches 8 bases. The CDR3 loop spans 15 amino acids. Per the germline V gene, CDR1 is SGHVS and CDR2 is FNYEAQ. With 2 bases clipped from V and 6 bases from J, the junction kept 7 bases outside the gene matches. The CDR3 DNA reads TGTGCCAGCAGCTTATCCCGGGGGGGTCGGGATACGCAGTATTTT. Translation: CASSLSRGGRDTQYF.

The V and J genes are TRBV30 and TRBJ1-5; 7 bases are a match to TRBD1. Germline loops: CDR1 GTSNPN, CDR2 SVGIG (reference sequence). CDR3 length: 14 residues. With V trimmed by 2 bases and J by 5 bases, 6 bases remained unmatched. The CDR3 region is CAWSLGGNDQPQHF. The CDR3 DNA reads TGTGCCTGGAGTCTAGGGGGCAACGATCAGCCCCAGCATTTT.

The chain carries TRBV29-1 and TRBJ2-7; D uncertain. Germline assignment: CDR1 SQVTM and CDR2 ANQGSEA. The CDR3 contains 13 residues. Trimming stripped 1 base from V and 5 bases from J, with 12 bases between. The CDR3 bases are TGCAGCGTTGAAGGCCGCTCGCGGAACGAGCAGTACTTC. This translates into CSVEGRSRNEQYF.

This chain connects TRBV5-6 to TRBJ1-2; 10 bases are a match to TRBD1. From germline, CDR1 is SGHDT and CDR2 YYEEEE. The V and J ends lost 5 bases and 4 bases, in that order; junction bases with no gene match: 11. The CDR3 totals 16 residues. CDR3 in DNA: TGTGCCAGCAGTCGTGCCGGGACAGGGGAAGGCTATGGCTACACCTTC. This translates into CASSRAGTGEGYGYTF.

This clone was counted a single time. The chain employs TRBV7-2 and TRBJ1-2; D perhaps matches TRBD1 (6 bases). The CDR3 consists of 14 residues. V dropped 5 bases and J dropped 9 bases, with 19 bases sitting between them. Germline loops: CDR1 SGHTA, CDR2 FQGNSA. The CDR3 coding sequence is TGTGCCAGCAGCCCCGAGGGCAGGGACAAGAGCTACACCTTC. Amino acid sequence: CASSPEGRDKSYTF.